This T cell receptor beta chain is from a study of identical twins' blood T cells. Both ends of each TCR cDNA library bore sample-specific barcodes. TCRdb reprocessed the 5' RACE reads via MiXCR and lists one record per CDR3 protein. The sample lists around 380,000 distinct CDR3 sequences; over 25% were seen once. Comments on this clonotype: The antigen remains unidentified.

Study-wide findings and caveats: Abundant TCRbeta CDR3s overlapped more between twins than with unrelated donors.

J was trimmed by 5 bases and V by 6 bases; bases with no gene match: 3. Germline V lookup: CDR1 SQVTM, CDR2 ANQGSEA. This CDR3 is 13 amino acids long. The receptor was isolated from a woman aged 18-50 years in good health. The sample taken for sequencing was PBMCs. This rearrangement joins TRBV29-1 to TRBJ1-4, with 10 positions matching TRBD1. CDR3 residues: CSVDRGLNEKLFF. The CDR3 DNA follows: TGCAGCGTCGACAGGGGGCTGAATGAAAAACTGTTTTTT. The entire variable domain, with the rest obtained from reference TRBV29-1 and TRBJ1-4, is as follows: SAVISQKPSRDICQRGTSLTIQCQVDSQVTMMFWYRQQPGQSLTLIATANQGSEATYESGFVIDKFPISRPNLTFSTLTVSNMSPEDSSIYLCSVDRGLNEKLFFGSGTQLSVL.